This T cell receptor beta chain was captured in a study of T cells in Graves' hyperthyroidism and ophthalmopathy (dated by TCRdb to the late 2010s). Notes on the research overall: Peripheral blood samples were taken at initial diagnosis, before any treatment was given. Prospective prediction of ophthalmopathy was tested in an independent validation cohort of 18 to 20 hyperthyroidism patients and 15 to 17 patients who later progressed to ophthalmopathy. According to the paper, TCR Vbeta CDR3 sequencing was carried out on some 130 peripheral blood samples, which came from about 45 ophthalmopathy, fewer than 80 hyperthyroidism and roughly 17 progressor patients. In several Graves' hyperthyroidism patients, the study also compared T-cell repertoires from thyroid tissue with T-cell repertoires from blood. TCR V-J signatures able to tell the groups apart were searched for in a discovery cohort of 95 or so patients, of whom roughly 42 had Graves' ophthalmopathy and 55 to 65 had stable Graves' hyperthyroidism. The roughly 99 discovery patients were divided at random into training and test sets in a 7:3 ratio. After blood sampling, hyperthyroidism patients were treated with methimazole at a starting dose of 30 mg daily, and ophthalmopathy patients were treated with high-dose intravenous methylprednisolone. General findings and caveats noted by the study authors: No statistical method was used to set the sample size in advance, and investigators knew the group allocation. A 13 V-J signature model separated ophthalmopathy from stable hyperthyroidism, with roughly 88% sensitivity and 81.08% specificity in cross-validation and 80%/75% in testing. In validation, the model predicted progression to ophthalmopathy with over 65% sensitivity and roughly 75% specificity, a median of approximately 6.5 months before onset. Most expanded thyroid clonotypes (frequency above 0.001) were also found in blood, which suggests that blood repertoires may mirror thyroid immune responses.

Germline trimming amounts to 4 bases on V and 0 bases on J, with 8 as the count of junction bases outside the gene matches. The CDR3 covers 17 residues, taking in both the cysteine and the phenylalanine. Just the 51-base CDR3 DNA is kept, in frame starting at base 1. Per the germline V gene, SGHVS is the CDR1 and FQNEAQ is the CDR2. Stable Graves' hyperthyroidism was defined as no progression to ophthalmopathy during 18 months of follow-up. The hyperthyroidism patients were between 18 and 65 years old and newly diagnosed, with a disease duration of less than 2 months. The study excluded patients with uncontrolled infections, other autoimmune diseases, pregnancy or lactation. Diagnoses were established on the basis of clinical symptoms, serum thyroxine and TRAb, thyroid ultrasound, and orbital computed tomography. Ficoll-Paque density gradient centrifugation was used to isolate PBMCs from about 9 ml of fresh peripheral blood. Total RNA was extracted using Trizol reagent, and RNA quality was assessed on an Agilent 2100 Bioanalyzer.

TCR beta CDR3 regions were amplified from RNA transcripts. A first-round RT-PCR of the TCR CDR3 used the HTBI primer set with the Qiagen OneStep RT-PCR kit. Libraries were constructed in a second round of multiplex PCR, after which size selection and purification were performed. Sequencing of the libraries was done on an Illumina HiSeq2000 using paired-end 100 bp reads. As for the original processing: SOAPnuke was used to process the raw data, with reads discarded if the reads contained adapters or uncalled bases, had a mean Phred below 15, or lacked an exact constant-primer or identifier match. High-quality paired reads were merged with COPE v1.2.5, and unique nucleotide sequences were defined as clonotypes. MiTCR v1.1 was used to align clonotypes to the IMGT TRBV, TRBD and TRBJ reference segments. Analysis was restricted to V-J combinations with a frequency above 0.0001, which covered roughly 99% of repertoires. A TCS score was defined as the ratio of F50 (clonal expansion) to E x V (chaos), with BLOSUM62-based TCRdist applied between CDR3 peptides within each V-J. Welch's t-statistics and random forest reduced just over 500 V-J features to 13, which were used in a naive Bayes classifier (R e1071). TCRdb reanalyzed the raw reads on its own, using fastp at Q25 for trimming and MiXCR for clone calling, and kept in-frame beta chains. All rows with the same CDR3 protein become a single entry with the most common DNA and genes. These V and J calls derive from TCRdb rather than the authors' analysis. This sample has more than 500,000 distinct CDR3 sequences in its table, and around 15% of those were observed once. The top ten hold about 15% of the sample.

In regard to this clonotype: There is no known antigen for this receptor. It has no much larger one-base neighbor in the sample; base qualities were not kept.

Source material: blood. The V and J segments used are TRBV7-8 and TRBJ1-2; TRBD1 matches 10 bases in the middle. The receptor was derived from a woman between 40 and 55 years old with Graves' hyperthyroidism. In nucleotide form, the sequence is TGTGCCAGCAGCTGGGGGCGGGACAGGGGTACTAACTATGGCTACACCTTC. Its translation is CASSWGRDRGTNYGYTF.